These 26 T cell receptor beta chains originate from one sample sequenced in a study of T-cell memory formation after mild COVID-19. TCRdb re-analysed the 5' RACE reads in MiXCR, keeping a single row per CDR3 protein. The table records roughly 310,000 distinct CDR3 sequences, roughly 15% of them present only once. Sequencing was performed on PBMCs or a T cell subset sorted from them (not recorded which). These receptors were collected from a man in his late teens or twenties who had mild COVID-19 (a few samples of this study predate the infection). Cell type and time point are not known.

V gene TRBV6-1 combines with J gene TRBJ2-7, with D possibly matching TRBD2 (6 bases). CDR3 size: 14 residues. Trimming left V 0 bases short and J 4 bases short, with 10 bases between. Germline CDR1 and CDR2: MNHNS and SASEGT. The CDR3 region has the DNA TGTGCCAGCAGTGAAGCGGGGGGTAGATACGAGCAGTACGTC. It encodes CASSEAGGRYEQYV.

The table lists this clonotype with a few counts. V is TRBV24-1 and J is TRBJ1-5, with unresolved D. CDR3 size: 14 residues. Germline assignment: CDR1 KGHDR and CDR2 SFDVKD. Trimming shortened V by 5 bases and J by 0 bases, and 7 bases separated the two germline ends. The CDR3 region is CATSATDSNQPQHF. The DNA for the CDR3 is TGTGCCACCAGTGCCACGGATAGCAATCAGCCCCAGCATTTT.

This clonotype has more than one count but fewer than ten. This chain joins TRBV11-3 and TRBJ2-1, with 12 positions matching TRBD2. CDR3 length equals 17 residues. Germline V gene lookup returns CDR1 SGHNT and CDR2 YENEEA. V lost 5 bases to trimming and J lost 9 bases; unmatched junction nucleotides: 14. Here the CDR3 reads CASSPETSGGHLSEQFF. CDR3 coding DNA: TGTGCCAGCAGCCCCGAGACTAGCGGGGGCCACCTTAGTGAGCAGTTCTTC.

There are a few counts of this clonotype. The chain couples TRBV29-1 to TRBJ2-4, with D uncertain. Between the trimmed V and J ends, which lost 3 bases and 8 bases, there was a span of 11 bases. Germline values: CDR1 SQVTM, CDR2 ANQGSEA. The CDR3 runs to 12 residues. CDR3 in DNA: TGCAGCGTTGACCTGACAAGTGACATTCAGTACTTC. Protein sequence: CSVDLTSDIQYF.

The V gene is TRBV7-9, the J gene TRBJ2-5; no firm D call. Trimming cost V 1 base and J 2 bases, with 17 bases left between them. CDR3 length: 17 amino acids. The germline V gene has CDR1 SEHNR and CDR2 FQNEAQ (reference sequence). In nucleotides, the CDR3 is TGTGCCAGCAGCTTAGAAGGCAGGCTTGGTTCTCAAGAGACCCAGTACTTC. This sequence encodes CASSLEGRLGSQETQYF. The full variable domain, its missing parts supplied by reference TRBV7-9 and TRBJ2-5, is DTGVSQNPRHKITKRGQNVTFRCDPISEHNRLYWYRQTLGQGPEFLTYFQNEAQLEKSRLLSDRFSAERPKGSFSTLEIQRTEQGDSAMYLCASSLEGRLGSQETQYFGPGTRLLVL.

This clonotype has a handful of counts. The CDR3 region has the DNA TGCGCCAGCAGCTTGGAGGCCCGGGGTGAAGCTTTCTTT. Residues: CASSLEARGEAFF. The chain links TRBV5-1 to TRBJ1-1; no reliable D call. In germline, CDR1 is SGHRS, CDR2 YFSETQ. This CDR3 is 13 amino acids long. Trimming took 0 bases from V and 7 from J, leaving 10 bases between them.

This chain connects TRBV12-3 or TRBV12-4 to TRBJ1-1; 7 nucleotides line up with TRBD1. V lost 5 bases, J lost 0 bases, and 9 bases stayed unmatched. The CDR3 sequence is 16 residues long. The CDR3 sequence is CASSTLTGELNTEAFF. The CDR3, as DNA: TGTGCCAGCAGTACCCTAACAGGGGAGCTGAACACTGAAGCTTTCTTT.

The chain employs TRBV10-3 and TRBJ2-2; 16 positions agree with TRBD2. The germline V gene has CDR1 ENHRY and CDR2 SYGVKD. J was trimmed by 4 bases and V by 2 bases; bases with no gene match: 4. CDR3 length: 18 residues. The CDR3 bases are TGTGCCATCAGTGAGGGGACTAGCGGGGGGGCAAGCACCGGGGAGCTGTTTTTT. It translates to CAISEGTSGGASTGELFF.

This clonotype was recorded a few times. The chain is built from TRBV28 and TRBJ2-3, with 8 bases that match TRBD1. The trim removed 4 bases at V and 4 bases at J, leaving 7 bases unmatched. This CDR3 contains 15 residues. CDR1 and CDR2 (germline): MDHEN, SYDVKM. CDR3 amino acids: CASSSTGVSPDTQYF. CDR3 nucleotides: TGTGCCAGCAGTTCGACAGGGGTGAGCCCAGATACGCAGTATTTT.

The genes are TRBV27 and TRBJ1-1, with D unclear. V lost 5 bases and J lost 0, with 10 bases in between. The CDR3 totals 14 residues. Germline V gives CDR1 MNHEY, CDR2 SMNVEV (reference sequence). The CDR3 loop reads CASSAKTLNTEAFF. The CDR3 DNA is TGTGCCAGCAGTGCCAAGACACTGAACACTGAAGCTTTCTTT.

The chain uses TRBV5-6 and TRBJ2-2, with 13 bases that match TRBD2. Per the germline V gene, CDR1 is SGHDT and CDR2 is YYEEEE. The V and J ends lost 2 bases and 5 bases, in that order; junction bases with no gene match: 3. The CDR3 has 16 residues. CDR3 nucleotides: TGTGCCAGCAGCTTTACTAGCGGGGGGGCGACCGGGGAGCTGTTTTTT. Translated, it gives CASSFTSGGATGELFF.

This clonotype was detected a few times. The chain is built from TRBV19 and TRBJ2-1; D not certain. The CDR3 is 16 amino acids. CDR1 is LNHDA, CDR2 SQIVND, per germline (reference sequence). Trimming pared 9 bases from V and 0 bases from J, leaving 18 bases between. The CDR3 sequence: CASQTSRGTSYNEQFF. CDR3 DNA sequence: TGTGCCAGCCAAACCTCTCGAGGCACCTCCTACAATGAGCAGTTCTTC.

The rearrangement joins TRBV6-5 to TRBJ2-7; perhaps TRBD2 as D (7 bases). In germline, CDR1 is MNHEY, CDR2 SVGAGI. Trimming stripped 10 bases from V and 6 bases from J, with 19 bases between. The CDR3 has 13 amino acids. The CDR3 protein is CATRGRGDGEQYV. DNA for the CDR3: TGTGCCACCAGGGGACGGGGGGACGGCGAGCAGTACGTC.

The chain uses TRBV27 and TRBJ2-1, with D unclear. CDR3 length: 13 residues. The V gene lost 5 bases and the J gene lost 12 bases, with 17 bases spanning the gap. The germline CDR1 and CDR2 sequences are MNHEY and SMNVEV (reference sequence). Written as DNA, the CDR3 is TGTGCCAGCAGTACCAGCTCGGCGACTCGGCAGTTCTTC. Encoded protein: CASSTSSATRQFF.

The chain recombines TRBV7-9 with TRBJ2-1; tentative D call: TRBD1 (6 bases). CDR3 length equals 16 residues. CDR1 SEHNR and CDR2 FQNEAQ come from the germline V gene (reference sequence). Trimming removed 2 bases at V and 7 bases at J, with 18 bases between. CDR3: CASSLRQVGRENEQFF. The CDR3 region has the DNA TGTGCCAGCAGCTTAAGACAGGTGGGACGGGAAAATGAGCAGTTCTTC.

This clonotype has more than one count but fewer than ten. The gene calls are TRBV4-3 and TRBJ1-2; TRBD1 is a possible D gene (5 bases). From germline, CDR1 is LGHNA and CDR2 YSLEER. The ends were cut back, 0 bases at V and 8 bases at J, with 16 bases in the middle. This CDR3 spans 15 amino acids. In DNA, the CDR3 is TGCGCCAGCAGCCAAGAACAGGACTCGTTCCAAGGCTACACCTTC. The encoded protein is CASSQEQDSFQGYTF.

V and J are TRBV7-9 and TRBJ2-7; D might be TRBD1 (7 bases). Trimming stripped 4 bases from V and 0 bases from J, with 10 bases between. Per germline, CDR1 SEHNR and CDR2 FQNEAQ (reference sequence). CDR3 size: 14 residues. The CDR3 loop reads CASSWGDSSYEQYV. As DNA, the CDR3 is TGTGCCAGCAGCTGGGGGGACAGCTCCTACGAGCAGTACGTC.

The V and J genes are TRBV6-5 and TRBJ1-4, with 7 bases lining up with TRBD1. CDR3 length equals 16 residues. V trimming: 4 bases; J trimming: 0 bases; junction bases outside the gene matches: 5. From germline, CDR1 is MNHEY and CDR2 SVGAGI. CDR3: CASSSRDSATNEKLFF. The CDR3 region has the DNA TGTGCCAGCAGTTCCCGGGACAGTGCAACTAATGAAAAACTGTTTTTT.

The chain carries TRBV15 and TRBJ2-2; 11 bases are a match to TRBD2. The CDR3 is 17 amino acids. The germline V gene has CDR1 LNHNV and CDR2 YYDKDF (reference sequence). Trimming removed 0 bases from V and 4 bases from J; junction bases left unmatched: 4. The CDR3 is CATSRDGSGGATGELFF. DNA for the CDR3: TGTGCCACCAGCAGAGATGGTAGCGGGGGGGCCACCGGGGAGCTGTTTTTT.

This clonotype was seen more than once but under ten times. V is TRBV25-1 and J is TRBJ2-3, with D unresolved. CDR3 length: 14 residues. Trimming took off 5 bases at V and 4 bases at J, with 13 bases between the two ends. Per the germline V gene, CDR1 is MGHDK and CDR2 is SYGVNS. The CDR3 DNA is TGTGCCAGCAGTCGAGATTTACCGGCAGATACGCAGTATTTT. It specifies CASSRDLPADTQYF.

The rearrangement links TRBV18 to TRBJ2-1; D may be TRBD2 (6 bases). In germline, CDR1 is KGHSH, CDR2 LQKENI. The CDR3 contains 14 residues. The V end lost 4 bases, the J end lost 6 bases, and 13 bases lay between the germline ends. This CDR3 is CASSLQRAGNEQFF. DNA for the CDR3: TGTGCCAGCTCACTCCAGCGGGCGGGCAATGAGCAGTTCTTC.

The sample holds many counts of this clonotype. The V call is TRBV5-1, the J call TRBJ2-3; either TRBD1 or TRBD2 may supply D (5 bases each). Germline V lookup: CDR1 SGHRS, CDR2 YFSETQ. The CDR3 spans 15 residues. Trimming removed 3 bases at V and 2 bases at J, with 13 bases between. The CDR3 sequence: CASSWGTADTDTQYF. The CDR3 coding sequence is TGCGCCAGCAGCTGGGGGACCGCCGACACAGATACGCAGTATTTT.

This clonotype was seen just once. The V gene is TRBV23-1, the J gene TRBJ2-1; 11 positions agree with TRBD1. TRBV23-1 carries the ORF label, with uncertain function. With V trimmed by 1 base and J by 3 bases, 2 bases remained unmatched. The CDR3 runs to 16 residues. The CDR3 loop is CASSQLGQGGYNEQFF. The CDR3, as DNA: TGCGCCAGCAGTCAATTGGGACAGGGGGGCTACAATGAGCAGTTCTTC.

This chain connects TRBV7-2 to TRBJ2-3; 12 bases line up with TRBD2. The CDR3 spans 17 residues. V dropped 0 bases and J dropped 9; count of bases not matched to a gene: 10. CDR1 SGHTA and CDR2 FQGNSA come from the germline V gene. Here the CDR3 reads CASSLAGASGGARTQYF. The CDR3 DNA follows: TGTGCCAGCAGCTTAGCGGGGGCTAGCGGGGGGGCCAGGACGCAGTATTTT.

This clonotype was recorded a few times. The J gene is TRBJ2-1, the V gene TRBV4-3; D unresolved. The CDR3 covers 14 residues. Germline values: CDR1 LGHNA, CDR2 YSLEER. Trimming stripped 3 bases from V and 10 bases from J, with 16 bases between. The CDR3 here is CASSQVGQAKEQFF. CDR3 bases: TGCGCCAGCAGCCAGGTAGGGCAGGCCAAGGAGCAGTTCTTC.

The rearrangement joins TRBV20-1 to TRBJ1-1, with D perhaps TRBD1 (6 bases). Germline lookup yields CDR1 DFQATT and CDR2 SNEGSKA (reference sequence). V lost 6 bases and J 4 bases, leaving 21 bases between the germline ends. The CDR3 covers 15 residues. CDR3 sequence (DNA): TGCAGTGCCAGAACAACAACCAGGGGTCTCACTGAAGCTTTCTTT. It translates to CSARTTTRGLTEAFF.